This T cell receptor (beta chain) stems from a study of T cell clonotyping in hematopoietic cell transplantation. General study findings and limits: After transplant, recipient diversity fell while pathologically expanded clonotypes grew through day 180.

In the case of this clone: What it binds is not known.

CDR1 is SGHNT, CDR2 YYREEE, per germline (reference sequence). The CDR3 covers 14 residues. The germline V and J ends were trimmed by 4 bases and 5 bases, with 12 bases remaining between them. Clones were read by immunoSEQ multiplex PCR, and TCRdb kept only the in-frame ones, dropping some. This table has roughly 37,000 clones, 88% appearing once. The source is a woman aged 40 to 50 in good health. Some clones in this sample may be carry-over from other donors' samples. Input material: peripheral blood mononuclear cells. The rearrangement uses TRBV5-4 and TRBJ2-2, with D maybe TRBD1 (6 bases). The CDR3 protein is CASSPTQGTGELFF. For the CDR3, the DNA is TGTGCCAGCAGCCCCACACAGGGAACCGGGGAGCTGTTTTTT.